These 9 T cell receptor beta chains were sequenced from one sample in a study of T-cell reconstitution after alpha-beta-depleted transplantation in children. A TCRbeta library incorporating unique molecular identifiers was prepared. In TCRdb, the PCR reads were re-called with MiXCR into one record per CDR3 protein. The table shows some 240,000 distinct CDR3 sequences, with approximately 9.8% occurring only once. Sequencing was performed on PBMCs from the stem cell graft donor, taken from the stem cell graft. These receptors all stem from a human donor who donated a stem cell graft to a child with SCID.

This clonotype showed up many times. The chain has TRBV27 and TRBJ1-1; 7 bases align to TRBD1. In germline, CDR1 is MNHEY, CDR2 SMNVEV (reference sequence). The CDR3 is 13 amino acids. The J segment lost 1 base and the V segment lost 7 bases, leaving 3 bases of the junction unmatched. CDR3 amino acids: CASTGTANTEAFF. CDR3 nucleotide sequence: TGTGCCAGCACCGGGACAGCGAACACTGAAGCTTTCTTT.

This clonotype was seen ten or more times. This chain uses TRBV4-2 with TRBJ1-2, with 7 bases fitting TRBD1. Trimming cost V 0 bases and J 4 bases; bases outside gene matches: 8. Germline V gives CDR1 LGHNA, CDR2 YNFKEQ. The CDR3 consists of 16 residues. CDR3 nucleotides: TGTGCCAGCAGCCAAGACAGACAGGGCTTTATCTATGGCTACACCTTC. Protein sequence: CASSQDRQGFIYGYTF.

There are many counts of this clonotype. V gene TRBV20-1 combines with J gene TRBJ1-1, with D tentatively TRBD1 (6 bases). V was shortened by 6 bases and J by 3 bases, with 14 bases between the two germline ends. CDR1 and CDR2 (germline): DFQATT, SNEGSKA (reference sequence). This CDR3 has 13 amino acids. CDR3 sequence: CSAPRQAHTEAFF. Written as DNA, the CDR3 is TGCAGTGCCCCCCGACAGGCTCACACTGAAGCTTTCTTT.

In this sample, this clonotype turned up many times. The CDR3 nucleotides are TGCAGTGCTAATCCGCCTCCGGGACACCAACCTGCAACTAATGAAAAACTGTTTTTT. Amino acid sequence: CSANPPPGHQPATNEKLFF. The chain carries TRBV20-1 and TRBJ1-4, with D possibly TRBD1 on 6 matching bases. This CDR3 comprises 19 residues. Trimming shortened V by 4 bases and J by 0 bases, and 24 bases separated the two germline ends. Looked up from germline, CDR1 is DFQATT and CDR2 is SNEGSKA (reference sequence).

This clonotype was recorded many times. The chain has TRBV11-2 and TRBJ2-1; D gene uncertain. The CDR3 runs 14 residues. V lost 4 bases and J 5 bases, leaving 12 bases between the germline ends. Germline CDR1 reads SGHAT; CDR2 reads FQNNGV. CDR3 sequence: CASSSVARDNEQFF. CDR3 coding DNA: TGTGCCAGCAGCTCAGTTGCCCGGGACAATGAGCAGTTCTTC.

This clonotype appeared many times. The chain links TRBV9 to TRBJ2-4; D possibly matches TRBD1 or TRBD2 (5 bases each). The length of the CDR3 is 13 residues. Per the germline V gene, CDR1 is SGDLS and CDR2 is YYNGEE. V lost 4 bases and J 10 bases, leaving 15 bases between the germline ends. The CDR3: CASSQSRGDIQYF. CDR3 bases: TGTGCCAGCAGCCAATCGCGAGGGGATATTCAGTACTTC.

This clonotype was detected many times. The CDR3 sequence: CSAAQGGADTQYF. CDR3 in DNA: TGCAGTGCGGCACAGGGGGGGGCAGATACGCAGTATTTT. The chain links TRBV20-1 to TRBJ2-3; D possibly corresponds to TRBD1 (8 bases). Germline CDR1 and CDR2: DFQATT and SNEGSKA (reference sequence). V was trimmed by 6 bases and J by 4 bases, leaving 14 bases between them. This CDR3 has 13 amino acids.

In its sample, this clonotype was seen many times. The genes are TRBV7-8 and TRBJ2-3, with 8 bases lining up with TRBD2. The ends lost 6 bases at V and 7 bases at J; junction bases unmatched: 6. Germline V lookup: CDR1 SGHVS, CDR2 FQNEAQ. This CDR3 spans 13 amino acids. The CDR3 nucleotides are TGTGCCAGCAGGAGTCGCGGGGGGTATACGCAGTATTTT. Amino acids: CASRSRGGYTQYF.

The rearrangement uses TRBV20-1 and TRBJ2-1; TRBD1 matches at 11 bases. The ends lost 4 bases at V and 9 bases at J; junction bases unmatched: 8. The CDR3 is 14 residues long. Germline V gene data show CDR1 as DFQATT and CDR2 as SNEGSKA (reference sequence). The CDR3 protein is CSANPGQGGIEQFF. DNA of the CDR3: TGCAGTGCTAATCCGGGACAGGGGGGGATTGAGCAGTTCTTC.